These T cell receptor beta chains were read from a single sample in a study of early T cells in non-severe SARS-CoV-2 infection. TCRdb fed the 5' RACE reads into MiXCR, producing one record per CDR3 protein. The sample comprises 45,000 to 55,000 distinct CDR3 sequences, around 10% of which are singletons, and roughly 8.3% rests with the top ten. The sequencing sample was made of whole blood. Receptors originate from an adult who was a healthcare worker with PCR-confirmed SARS-CoV-2 infection or an uninfected control (not recorded which). CDR3s include the opening cysteine and the closing phenylalanine or tryptophan. D genes are given only for firm matches. Clone size is shown for a subset of rows, as once, few, many or a class of expanded clone.

TGTGCCAGCAGCTCAGGACAGGGCGTCAAATACAACACTGAAGCTTTCTTT	CASSSGQGVKYNTEAFF	few	TRBJ1-1	TRBV7-9	TRBD1
TGTGCCAGCAGCTCACTAGCGGGAGATTTCAATGAGCAGTTCTTC	CASSSLAGDFNEQFF	many	TRBJ2-1	TRBV7-9	TRBD2
TGTGCCAGCAGCTTAGCAGGTCCGGCTAGCGGGAGTCCCACAGATACGCAGTATTTT	CASSLAGPASGSPTDTQYF	few	TRBJ2-3	TRBV11-1	TRBD2
TGCAGTGTTCTAGGGGGAGGGCCTGGCAATGAGCAGTTCTTC	CSVLGGGPGNEQFF	.	TRBJ2-1	TRBV20-1	.
TGCGCCAGCAGTATTACCGGGACAGTAAATTCCTACGAGCAGTACTTC	CASSITGTVNSYEQYF	many	TRBJ2-7	TRBV5-1	TRBD1
TGTGCCAGCAGCGCTCAGGGTGGCGGGGCTTTCTTT	CASSAQGGGAFF	.	TRBJ1-1	TRBV3-1	.
TGTGCCAGCAGCTTTCGTAGCCCCACCACCGGGGAGCTGTTTTTT	CASSFRSPTTGELFF	many	TRBJ2-2	TRBV7-2	.
TGTGCCAGCAGTACCGGGTATAACGAGCAGTACTTC	CASSTGYNEQYF	.	TRBJ2-7	TRBV27	.
TGTGCCAGCAGCCAAGATCGGGCCACCCGTGAGACCCAGTACTTC	CASSQDRATRETQYF	few	TRBJ2-5	TRBV3-1	.
TGTGCCAGCAGCCAAGATGGATTTCGCTGGGAAGCTTTCTTT	CASSQDGFRWEAFF	few	TRBJ1-1	TRBV3-1	.
TGTGCCAGCTCACCATATTCCACAGGGGACACTGAAGCTTTCTTT	CASSPYSTGDTEAFF	many	TRBJ1-1	TRBV18	TRBD1
TGTGCCAGCACCCGCGGGGGGCGGAACACTGAAGCTTTCTTT	CASTRGGRNTEAFF	many	TRBJ1-1	TRBV5-8	.
TGCAGTGCTAGTGGGACGTTGACAGGGCCTCGAGCTCCCTTC	CSASGTLTGPRAPF	many	TRBJ1-2	TRBV20-1	TRBD1
TGTGCCAGCAGCCCCCATGGGGACGGGCCCCGAGATAATGAGCAGTTCTTC	CASSPHGDGPRDNEQFF	.	TRBJ2-1	TRBV28	.
TGTGCCAGCAGCATAGGACTAGCGGGAGAGGGAGGGACCAGCTCCTACGAGCAGTACTTC	CASSIGLAGEGGTSSYEQYF	few	TRBJ2-7	TRBV21-1	.
TGCAGCGTGCACCAGGGGGCCGGCACTGAAGCTTTCTTT	CSVHQGAGTEAFF	many	TRBJ1-1	TRBV29-1	TRBD1
TGTGCCAGCAGCCAAGAGGCTAGGACAGGGGACAATGAGCAGTTCTTC	CASSQEARTGDNEQFF	many	TRBJ2-1	TRBV3-1	TRBD1
TGCGCCAGCAGCCAAGGGGATGAGCAGTTCTTC	CASSQGDEQFF	few	TRBJ2-1	TRBV4-1	.
TGTGCCAGCAAGCCCCACTCTGGAAACACCATATATTTT	CASKPHSGNTIYF	few	TRBJ1-3	TRBV14	.
TGCAGTGCTAGAGAGCTAGCGGGTTATTCCCAAGAGACCCAGTACTTC	CSARELAGYSQETQYF	.	TRBJ2-5	TRBV20-1	TRBD2
TGTGCCAGCTCCGGGCGGGCCGCCTACGAGCAGTACTTC	CASSGRAAYEQYF	.	TRBJ2-7	TRBV7-6	.
TGTGCCAGCAGCCACTACAGGGGGGATCAGGAGCAGTACTTC	CASSHYRGDQEQYF	.	TRBJ2-7	TRBV14	TRBD1
TGTGCCAGCAGTTTATTGGGGCTATTCAATGAGCAGTTCTTC	CASSLLGLFNEQFF	.	TRBJ2-1	TRBV28	.
TGTGCCAGCAGTTTATTGGGCGGATCAGACTTGGTGGCCTCCGCGTACGAGCAGTACTTC	CASSLLGGSDLVASAYEQYF	.	TRBJ2-7	TRBV28	.
TGTGCCAGCAGCTTGGTTCTGGGAGTTATGAACACTGAAGCTTTCTTT	CASSLVLGVMNTEAFF	many	TRBJ1-1	TRBV5-5	.
TGTGCCAGCAGTTTGGGACTAGAGCTGGATACGCAGTATTTT	CASSLGLELDTQYF	.	TRBJ2-3	TRBV27	TRBD2
TGTGCCTGGAGTGTGGGGGCCTATGGCTACACCTTC	CAWSVGAYGYTF	many	TRBJ1-2	TRBV30	.
TGTGCCAGCAGAACAACCGGGACTAGCGTTAGCACAGATACGCAGTATTTT	CASRTTGTSVSTDTQYF	many	TRBJ2-3	TRBV5-6	TRBD2
TGTGCCAGCAGCCAACCCGGACAGGGCCGCGAGCAGTACTTC	CASSQPGQGREQYF	many	TRBJ2-7	TRBV4-2	TRBD1
TGTGCCAGCAGCTCGTTACAGGTCGTGAACTATGGCTACACCTTC	CASSSLQVVNYGYTF	many	TRBJ1-2	TRBV11-2	.
TGTGCCAGCAGCCGGGGACTAGCGGGACCTTACGAGCAGTACTTC	CASSRGLAGPYEQYF	many	TRBJ2-7	TRBV3-1	TRBD2
TGTGCCAGCACAGGGCTAGCTCTCCACGAGCAGTACTTC	CASTGLALHEQYF	.	TRBJ2-7	TRBV6-1	.
TGCGCCAGCAGCTTACGGACTAGCGGGAGGAATGAGCAGTTCTTC	CASSLRTSGRNEQFF	few	TRBJ2-1	TRBV5-1	TRBD2
TGCAGTGCTCCCCCTCCCGGAACTAGAGGAGAGACCCAGTACTTC	CSAPPPGTRGETQYF	.	TRBJ2-5	TRBV20-1	.
TGTGCCAGCAGCAAACCGGCAGGGTTCAATGGCTACACCTTC	CASSKPAGFNGYTF	many	TRBJ1-2	TRBV21-1	.
TGTGCCAGCAGCCCGGACCGGGACACCATATATTTT	CASSPDRDTIYF	few	TRBJ1-3	TRBV6-6	.
TGCAGTGCAATAGGACAGATGGGCACAGATACGCAGTATTTT	CSAIGQMGTDTQYF	.	TRBJ2-3	TRBV20-1	.
TGTGCCAGCAGCCACTCCGGGGTAGCGGGACGCCAAACCGGGGAGCTGTTTTTT	CASSHSGVAGRQTGELFF	.	TRBJ2-2	TRBV3-1	TRBD2
TGTGCCAGCAGCCCGACTAGCGGTTACCAGCAGTTCTTC	CASSPTSGYQQFF	many	TRBJ2-1	TRBV7-3	TRBD2
TGTGCCAGCAGCCAAGCGCAGCCTAGCGTTTCCGAGCAGTACTTC	CASSQAQPSVSEQYF	few	TRBJ2-7	TRBV14	.
TGCGCCAGCAGCAACGGAGGCCAGGGATTAGGCGGATTCTTT	CASSNGGQGLGGFF	many	TRBJ1-1	TRBV5-1	.
TGTGCCAGCGGTCGGGGCGGGTCCTATGAGCAGTTCTTC	CASGRGGSYEQFF	few	TRBJ2-1	TRBV6-5	.
TGTGCCAGCAGTCTCCGGGACAGGGCCTATGGCTACACCTTC	CASSLRDRAYGYTF	few	TRBJ1-2	TRBV12-3/TRBV12-4	TRBD1
TGCAGCGTGGGGAGCTACGAGCAGTACTTC	CSVGSYEQYF	.	TRBJ2-7	TRBV29-1	.
TGTGCCAGCAGCTTATTCCGGACAGACTATGGCTACACCTTC	CASSLFRTDYGYTF	once	TRBJ1-2	TRBV7-8	.
TGTGCCAGCAGACTGCTAGCGGGGGGAAGCTCCTACAATGAGCAGTTCTTC	CASRLLAGGSSYNEQFF	many	TRBJ2-1	TRBV6-5	TRBD2
TGTGCCAGCAGCCCGATCTCCTACGAGCAGTACTTC	CASSPISYEQYF	few	TRBJ2-7	TRBV2	.